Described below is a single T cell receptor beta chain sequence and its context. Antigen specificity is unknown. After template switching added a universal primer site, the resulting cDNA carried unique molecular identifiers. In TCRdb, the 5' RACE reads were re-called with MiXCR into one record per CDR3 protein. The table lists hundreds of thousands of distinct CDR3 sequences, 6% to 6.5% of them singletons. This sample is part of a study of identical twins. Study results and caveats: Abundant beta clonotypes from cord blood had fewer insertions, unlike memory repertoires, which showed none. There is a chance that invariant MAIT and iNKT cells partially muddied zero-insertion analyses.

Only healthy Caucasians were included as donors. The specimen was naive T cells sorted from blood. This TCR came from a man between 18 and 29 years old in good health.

This CDR3 is CASSLVEFPQVNTGELFF. In nucleotides, the CDR3 is TGTGCCAGCAGCTTAGTCGAGTTTCCGCAGGTCAACACCGGGGAGCTGTTTTTT. The chain employs TRBV11-1 and TRBJ2-2; D not resolved. Trimming cost V 1 base and J 2 bases, with 17 bases left between them. Germline CDR1 reads SGHAT; CDR2 reads FQDESV (reference sequence). The CDR3 length is 18 residues.